Following are 21 T cell receptor beta chains from one sample sequenced in a study of T cell changes during pregnancy in multiple sclerosis. TCRdb's copy holds only in-frame clones and misses some; the assay was immunoSEQ multiplex PCR. The repertoire holds around 70,000 clones, with around 90% as singletons. The sequences come from peripheral blood, collected in the third trimester of pregnancy. Every receptor here comes from a female donor with multiple sclerosis, enrolled in a pregnancy study.

The V gene is TRBV15, the J gene TRBJ2-7; 9 positions agree with TRBD1. CDR3 length: 13 residues. V dropped 8 bases and J dropped 6; count of bases not matched to a gene: 8. Germline V gene lookup returns CDR1 LNHNV and CDR2 YYDKDF (reference sequence). This CDR3 reads CATSTGGGLEQYF. CDR3 coding DNA: TGTGCCACCTCGACAGGGGGTGGGCTCGAGCAGTACTTC.

The chain couples TRBV7-8 to TRBJ1-5, with D unclear. The CDR3 is made up of 15 amino acids. Germline CDR1 reads SGHVS; CDR2 reads FQNEAQ. V shed 3 bases and J shed 0 bases, with 9 bases lying between them. The chain's CDR3 is CASSLGRISNQPQHF. The CDR3 nucleotides are TGTGCCAGCAGCTTGGGCAGGATTAGCAATCAGCCCCAGCATTTT.

This rearrangement joins TRBV29-1 to TRBJ2-1; a possible D gene is TRBD1 (6 bases). CDR1 SQVTM and CDR2 ANQGSEA come from the germline V gene. Between the trimmed V and J ends, which lost 7 bases and 5 bases, there was a span of 21 bases. The CDR3 loop spans 15 amino acids. The CDR3 DNA follows: TGCAGCGCCGAGCCCCAGGACAGATTTGACAATGAGCAGTTCTTC. Its protein product is CSAEPQDRFDNEQFF.

V is TRBV2 and J is TRBJ2-7, with unresolved D. CDR1 and CDR2 (germline): SNHLY, FYNNEI. Between the trimmed V and J ends, which lost 6 bases and 2 bases, there was a span of 14 bases. The CDR3 has 14 amino acids. In DNA form, the CDR3 reads TGTGCCAGCAGACTCGGATCAACTACCTACGAGCAGTACTTC. Its protein product is CASRLGSTTYEQYF.

This chain connects TRBV7-9 to TRBJ1-1; TRBD1 agrees at 7 bases. The length of the CDR3 is 14 residues. After removal of 5 bases from V and 2 bases from J, the junction contained 5 bases not matched to a gene. Germline CDR1 SEHNR, CDR2 FQNEAQ (reference sequence). The CDR3 reads CASSIGQANTEAFF. The CDR3 DNA sequence: TGTGCCAGCAGCATAGGACAGGCTAACACTGAAGCTTTCTTT.

This chain links TRBV7-9 with TRBJ1-1; no reliable D call. CDR1 and CDR2 from the germline V gene are SEHNR and FQNEAQ (reference sequence). The V gene lost 2 bases and the J gene lost 7 bases, with 14 bases spanning the gap. CDR3 length equals 14 residues. The CDR3 spells CASSLNRGRDEAFF. The DNA of the CDR3 is TGTGCCAGCAGCTTAAACCGGGGTCGGGATGAAGCTTTCTTT.

Only one count was recorded for this clone. The V and J genes are TRBV10-2 and TRBJ1-4, with D uncertain. V lost 3 bases and J lost 8, with 13 bases in between. This CDR3 has 14 residues. Germline lookup yields CDR1 WSHSY and CDR2 SAAADI. CDR3 region: CASSDRGREEKLFF. The CDR3 DNA reads TGCGCCAGCAGTGACCGAGGACGGGAAGAAAAACTGTTTTTT.

V is TRBV27 and J is TRBJ1-6; D might be TRBD1 (5 bases). The CDR3 is 16 residues long. Germline CDR1 is MNHEY and CDR2 is SMNVEV (reference sequence). Trimming cost V 1 base and J 9 bases, with 16 bases left between them. The CDR3 region is CASSLWQGGRISPLHF. The CDR3 DNA reads TGTGCCAGCAGTTTATGGCAGGGAGGACGTATTTCACCCCTCCACTTT.

This rearrangement joins TRBV7-9 to TRBJ2-7; 7 bases fit TRBD1. This CDR3 comprises 13 residues. CDR1 is SEHNR, CDR2 FQNEAQ, per germline (reference sequence). The V segment lost 3 bases and the J segment 3 bases; nucleotides outside the gene matches: 2. The CDR3 DNA is TGTGCCAGCAGCTTCCGGGACAGCTACGAGCAGTACTTC. Translation: CASSFRDSYEQYF.

The rearrangement uses TRBV10-3 and TRBJ2-2; TRBD2 agrees at 11 bases. Per germline, CDR1 ENHRY and CDR2 SYGVKD. The junction had 9 bases not matched to a gene; V was cut back by 7 bases and J by 2 bases. The CDR3 extends over 17 amino acids. The CDR3 spells CAIKDRGLADNTGELFF. The DNA of the CDR3 is TGTGCCATCAAGGACAGGGGACTAGCGGATAACACCGGGGAGCTGTTTTTT.

The chain uses TRBV2 and TRBJ1-1, with D possibly being TRBD1 (6 bases). The V end was cut by 8 bases, the J end by 5 bases, with 12 bases between. CDR3 length: 12 residues. In germline, CDR1 is SNHLY, CDR2 FYNNEI. The CDR3 DNA reads as TGTGCCAGCCGCGGACAGTCTACTGAAGCTTTCTTT. Its protein product is CASRGQSTEAFF.

The chain combines TRBV1 with TRBJ2-5; TRBD2, the table's D call, was not compared with the DNA. TRBV1 is described as a pseudogene. The CDR3 length is 15 residues. This CDR3 reads CTSSQGLAGRETQYF. CDR3 nucleotides: TGCACCAGCAGCCAGGGACTAGCGGGGAGGGAGACCCAGTACTTC.

The rearrangement links TRBV10-3 to TRBJ1-2; no clear D. In germline, CDR1 is ENHRY, CDR2 SYGVKD. Trimming removed 0 bases at V and 8 bases at J, with 10 bases between. The CDR3 sequence is 13 residues long. The CDR3 nucleotides are TGTGCCATCAGTGAGTCAGAGAAGCGAGGCTACACCTTC. Protein product: CAISESEKRGYTF.

The rearrangement links TRBV19 to TRBJ2-3; D remains ambiguous. V lost 10 bases, J lost 2 bases, and 16 bases lay in between. Germline CDR1 and CDR2: LNHDA and SQIVND (reference sequence). The CDR3 is 14 residues long. CDR3 sequence (DNA): TGTGCCACCCAACGCCGAATAGACACAGATACGCAGTATTTT. Protein product: CATQRRIDTDTQYF. The full variable domain, rest sourced from reference TRBV19 and TRBJ2-3, is DGGITQSPKYLFRKEGQNVTLSCEQNLNHDAMYWYRQDPGQGLRLIYYSQIVNDFQKGDIAEGYSVSREKKESFPLTVTSAQKNPTAFYLCATQRRIDTDTQYFGPGTRLTVL.

V and J are TRBV10-3 and TRBJ2-1; the D gene is possibly TRBD2 (5 bases). Germline CDR1 is ENHRY and CDR2 is SYGVKD. V was trimmed by 4 bases and J by 5 bases, leaving 18 bases between them. The CDR3 has 16 amino acids. CDR3 sequence reads: CAISGRSGKNNNEQFF. As DNA, the CDR3 is TGTGCCATCAGTGGAAGATCGGGGAAAAATAACAATGAGCAGTTCTTC.

CDR3 sequence (DNA): TGTGCCAGCTCACCCCTACAGGGGGCGTACACTGAAGCTTTCTTT. Its translation is CASSPLQGAYTEAFF. The chain is built from TRBV18 and TRBJ1-1; 9 nucleotides agree with TRBD1. V dropped 3 bases and J dropped 3; count of bases not matched to a gene: 5. The CDR3 sequence is 15 residues long. From germline, CDR1 is KGHSH and CDR2 LQKENI. Full variable domain (rest looked up from reference TRBV18 and TRBJ1-1): NAGVMQNPRHLVRRRGQEARLRCSPMKGHSHVYWYRQLPEEGLKFMVYLQKENIIDESGMPKERFSAEFPKEGPSILRIQQVVRGDSAAYFCASSPLQGAYTEAFFGQGTRLTVV.

This chain joins TRBV2 and TRBJ2-5; 9 bases fit TRBD2. The germline gives CDR1 SNHLY, CDR2 FYNNEI. This CDR3 is built from 11 residues. With V trimmed by 9 bases and J by 5 bases, 1 base remained unmatched. The CDR3, as DNA: TGTGCCAGTGGGACTAGCGAGACCCAGTACTTC. Translation: CASGTSETQYF.

The V call is TRBV30, the J call TRBJ2-5; perhaps TRBD2 as D (5 bases). CDR1 and CDR2 (germline): GTSNPN, SVGIG (reference sequence). The length of the CDR3 is 13 residues. Trimming removed 0 bases from V and 7 bases from J, with 12 bases in between. The CDR3 here is CAWSVLKAGTQYF. CDR3 DNA: TGTGCCTGGAGTGTACTTAAGGCGGGGACCCAGTACTTC.

This clone was recorded once. The rearrangement uses TRBV4-3 and TRBJ2-1; TRBD2 is a possible D gene (5 bases). V gave up 0 bases and J gave up 4 bases, with 13 bases separating them. This CDR3 spans 16 amino acids. Germline values: CDR1 LGHNA, CDR2 YSLEER. CDR3 sequence: CASSQEEGGGYNEQFF. The CDR3, as DNA: TGCGCCAGCAGCCAAGAAGAGGGTGGTGGGTACAATGAGCAGTTCTTC.

The gene calls are TRBV11-2 and TRBJ1-2; no reliable D call. The CDR3 runs to 15 residues. Per the germline V gene, CDR1 is SGHAT and CDR2 is FQNNGV. V dropped 4 bases and J dropped 3 bases, with 15 bases sitting between them. The CDR3 DNA sequence: TGTGCCAGCAGCTCCCCCCGCCGGGGAGACTATGGCTACACCTTC. Protein: CASSSPRRGDYGYTF.

The genes are TRBV4-1 and TRBJ1-3; D may be TRBD1 (6 bases). The V gene's germline CDR1 is MGHRA and CDR2 YSYEKL. Trimming removed 3 bases from V and 0 bases from J, with 15 bases in between. CDR3 length: 17 residues. CDR3 loop: CASSHAPGHISGNTIYF. DNA for the CDR3: TGCGCCAGCAGCCACGCGCCGGGACACATCTCTGGAAACACCATATATTTT.